These T cell receptor beta chains were read from a single sample in a study of T cells in Graves' hyperthyroidism and ophthalmopathy. TCRdb re-derived calls from the multiplex PCR reads in MiXCR, one entry per CDR3 protein. Among more than 500,000 distinct CDR3 sequences listed, 15% to 20% were seen once. Material: blood. The receptors come from a woman in her twenties or thirties with Graves' ophthalmopathy. Each CDR3 is given with its conserved first and last residue. Each record gives: J gene, clone size, D gene, V gene, CDR3 DNA, CDR3 protein. D genes are given only for firm matches. Size is stated for part of the rows, as once, few or many counts, or as a class when the clone is expanded.

>TRBJ2-3|-|-|TRBV3-1
TGTGCCAGCAGCCAGGGGGCACTAGCTAAGGATACGCAGTATTTT
CASSQGALAKDTQYF
>TRBJ2-2|few|TRBD2|TRBV6-1
TGTGCCAGCAGTAGAGGGACTAGCGGGAGTTTCGTAGGGGAGCTGTTTTTT
CASSRGTSGSFVGELFF
>TRBJ2-7|many|-|TRBV28
TGTGCCAGCACCTCGACAGCGAGAGCGAGGCTAGCGCGTGGCTACGAGCAGTACTTC
CASTSTARARLARGYEQYF
>TRBJ1-2|-|TRBD1|TRBV10-3
TGTGCCATCAGTGAGGGGGGACAGGGGAGCGGCTACACCTTC
CAISEGGQGSGYTF
>TRBJ2-1|many|-|TRBV6-1
TGTGCCAGCTCGTTGGGGTTATCGGGCGATGAGCAGTTCTTC
CASSLGLSGDEQFF
>TRBJ2-3|few|TRBD2|TRBV6-2/TRBV6-3
TGTGCCAGCAGTAGACTAGCGGGAGCTTCAGATACGCAGTATTTT
CASSRLAGASDTQYF
>TRBJ2-1|many|-|TRBV5-1
TGTGCCAGCAGCTTGGGGAATGAGCAGTTCTTC
CASSLGNEQFF
>TRBJ1-2|-|-|TRBV9
TGTGCCAGCAGCGGGTTGGACTATGGCTACACCTTC
CASSGLDYGYTF
>TRBJ2-3|few|-|TRBV9
TGTGCCAGCAGCCCCCTGGAGGGGGGCACAGATACGCAGTATTTT
CASSPLEGGTDTQYF
>TRBJ2-5|once|-|TRBV11-2
TGTGCCAGCAGCCCCGAGGGCGACAGGTCCGGATCGGCCCAGTACTTC
CASSPEGDRSGSAQYF
>TRBJ2-5|many|-|TRBV28
TGTGCCAGCAGTTTCTCTGACAGAGCGCAAGAGACCCAGTACTTC
CASSFSDRAQETQYF
>TRBJ2-6|-|TRBD1|TRBV11-2
TGTGCCAGCAGCCCCCCGGGACAGTCTGGGGCCAACGTCCTGACTTTC
CASSPPGQSGANVLTF
>TRBJ2-7|-|-|TRBV4-1
TGCGCCAGCAGCCAAAAGCGGCTCTACGAGCAGTACTTC
CASSQKRLYEQYF
>TRBJ2-1|-|TRBD2|TRBV18
TGTGCCAGCTCACCGGGACTAGGAAACAATGAGCAGTTCTTC
CASSPGLGNNEQFF
>TRBJ2-1|once|-|TRBV6-1
TGTGCCAGCAGGTCGAATAGCGGGGACAGTGAGCAGTTCTTC
CASRSNSGDSEQFF
>TRBJ1-6|few|-|TRBV7-2
TGTGCCAGCAGCCAGAAGGACAATTCACCCCTCCACTTT
CASSQKDNSPLHF
>TRBJ2-1|-|-|TRBV28
TGTGCCAGCAGTACCGATTGGGGTCTCGGCTACAATGAGCAGTTCTTC
CASSTDWGLGYNEQFF
>TRBJ2-7|-|-|TRBV20-1
TGCAGTGCTAGAGATAGGGCTGGGGACTACGAGCAGTACTTC
CSARDRAGDYEQYF
>TRBJ1-2|-|-|TRBV7-9
TGTGCCAGCAGCCCCCCGGCCTCATCTCAGTCGAAGTTGGGCTACACCTTC
CASSPPASSQSKLGYTF
>TRBJ1-1|-|TRBD1|TRBV5-1
TGCGCCAGCAGCTTAAAACACAGGGGGCAGAACACTGAAGCTTTCTTT
CASSLKHRGQNTEAFF
>TRBJ1-1|many|-|TRBV5-1
TGCGCCAGCAAACAGTGGGGGATGAACACTGAAGCTTTCTTT
CASKQWGMNTEAFF
>TRBJ2-3|few|TRBD1|TRBV28
TGTGCCAGCAGGCCGGGACAGTTTGTATCAGTCACAGATACGCAGTATTTT
CASRPGQFVSVTDTQYF
>TRBJ2-6|once|-|TRBV29-1
TGCAGCGTTGAAGATAACTCACCCTCAAGCGGGGCCAACGTCCTGACTTTC
CSVEDNSPSSGANVLTF
>TRBJ1-2|-|-|TRBV6-5
TGTGCCAGCAGGTACTCGAAGGCAGGGACTAAGGGCTACACCTTC
CASRYSKAGTKGYTF
>TRBJ2-7|few|-|TRBV7-9
TGTGCCAGCAGCCCCCCGACAGGATTCACCAAGTACGAGCAGTACTTC
CASSPPTGFTKYEQYF
>TRBJ1-5|many|-|TRBV20-1
TGCAGTGCTAGAGGGGCTAGCAATCAGCCCCAGCATTTT
CSARGASNQPQHF